This is a list of T cell receptor beta chains from one sample in a study of blood T cell repertoires in COVID-19. TCRdb's copy holds only in-frame clones and misses some; the assay was immunoSEQ multiplex PCR. The table shows more than 150,000 clones, with around 94% occurring only once. Sample: peripheral blood. The receptors derive from a man aged 30 to 45 with COVID-19, enrolled during active disease. The CDR3 runs from the conserved cysteine through the conserved F or W. The D gene is left open where the match is weak. Only part of the rows carry a size: once, few, many, or a class if the clone is expanded.

V gene	J gene	D gene	clone size	CDR3 protein	CDR3 DNA
TRBV14	TRBJ1-6	TRBD1	NA	CASSPRTGGYGGSPLHF	TGTGCCAGCAGCCCCCGGACAGGGGGCTATGGGGGATCACCCCTCCACTTT
TRBV6-5	TRBJ1-2	NA	NA	CASTRDANYGYTF	TGTGCCAGCACTCGGGATGCTAACTATGGCTACACCTTC
TRBV5-6	TRBJ2-5	TRBD2	NA	CASSLASASGGAGETQYF	TGTGCCAGCAGCTTGGCCTCGGCTAGCGGGGGGGCCGGAGAGACCCAGTACTTC
TRBV19	TRBJ2-1	NA	NA	CASSIRASGNEQFF	TGTGCCAGTAGTATTAGGGCCAGCGGGAATGAGCAGTTCTTC
TRBV6-1	TRBJ2-7	TRBD1	once	CASSEGDRGGYEQYF	TGTGCCAGCAGTGAAGGGGACAGGGGAGGGTACGAGCAGTACTTC
TRBV6-1	TRBJ1-2	NA	NA	CASSESSYYGYTF	TGTGCCAGCAGTGAATCGTCTTACTATGGCTACACCTTC
TRBV11-1	TRBJ2-1	TRBD1	NA	CASSLDRGRINEQFF	TGTGCCAGCAGCTTAGACAGGGGAAGGATAAATGAGCAGTTCTTC
TRBV7-3	TRBJ1-6	TRBD1	NA	CASSLEGQGLAPLHF	TGTGCCAGCAGCCTCGAGGGACAGGGTCTTGCACCCCTCCACTTT
TRBV7-9	TRBJ2-7	TRBD1	NA	CASSSQTGLIYEQYF	TGTGCCAGCAGCTCCCAGACAGGGTTGATTTACGAGCAGTACTTC
TRBV6-5	TRBJ1-2	TRBD1	NA	CASSYEDRASYTF	TGTGCCAGCAGTTATGAAGACAGGGCGAGCTACACCTTC
TRBV9	TRBJ1-1	NA	NA	CASSVFGEVGTEAFF	TGTGCCAGCAGCGTATTCGGGGAGGTCGGAACTGAAGCTTTCTTT
TRBV6-6	TRBJ2-1	TRBD2	once	CATQTSGGSEQFF	TGTGCCACCCAGACTAGCGGGGGGTCCGAGCAGTTCTTC
TRBV28	TRBJ2-5	NA	NA	CASRQQGFETQYF	TGTGCCAGCAGGCAACAGGGATTCGAGACCCAGTACTTC
TRBV5-4	TRBJ2-1	TRBD2	NA	CASSRGVGLAGYNEQFF	TGTGCCAGCAGCCGGGGGGTTGGGCTAGCGGGATACAATGAGCAGTTCTTC
TRBV10-3	TRBJ1-4	NA	NA	CAISDDTVATNEKLFF	TGTGCCATCAGCGACGACACGGTTGCAACTAATGAAAAACTGTTTTTT
TRBV11-2	TRBJ2-2	NA	NA	CASSLVSRLAGAGELFF	TGTGCCAGCAGCTTAGTTAGCCGACTAGCAGGGGCCGGGGAGCTGTTTTTT
TRBV5-1	TRBJ1-2	TRBD1	NA	CASSLGQGALRGYTF	TGCGCCAGCAGCTTGGGACAGGGGGCTTTACGTGGCTACACCTTC